Listed below are T cell receptor beta chains from one sample, sequenced in a study of blood T cell repertoires in COVID-19. Only in-frame clones appear in the TCRdb table, and some are missing; sequencing was by immunoSEQ multiplex PCR. Of approximately 190,000 clones listed, 75% to 90% are singletons. Sequenced material: peripheral blood. The origin of the receptors is a man between 60 and 75 years old with acute or convalescent COVID-19. The CDR3 runs from the conserved cysteine through the conserved F or W. D genes are given only for firm matches. Not every row has a clone size; where given, it reads once, few, many or a size class.

d_call	clone_size	v_call	j_call	cdr3_nt	cdr3_aa
-	-	TRBV5-1	TRBJ2-4	TGCGCCAGCAGCTTTCATTCCCCGGGTGGGGGCCAAAACATTCAGTACTTC	CASSFHSPGGGQNIQYF
TRBD1	-	TRBV12-3/TRBV12-4	TRBJ2-3	TGTGCCAGCAGTTCACAGGGGATAGATACGCAGTATTTT	CASSSQGIDTQYF
-	-	TRBV3-1/TRBV3-2	TRBJ2-2	TGTGCCAGCAGCCCTAGCCCCGGGGAGCTGTTTTTT	CASSPSPGELFF
-	-	TRBV3-1/TRBV3-2	TRBJ2-3	TGTGCCAGCAGCCGGCGGGACAGCAACACAGATACGCAGTATTTT	CASSRRDSNTDTQYF
-	once	TRBV18	TRBJ1-4	TGTGCCAGCTCACCGAGAATACCTAATGAAAAACTGTTTTTT	CASSPRIPNEKLFF
-	-	TRBV18	TRBJ2-1	TGTGCCAGCTCACCACAGGGGGCCTACAATGAGCAGTTCTTC	CASSPQGAYNEQFF
TRBD1	-	TRBV5-5	TRBJ2-3	TGTGCCAGCAGCTATGACAGGGGAACAGATACGCAGTATTTT	CASSYDRGTDTQYF
TRBD2	-	TRBV5-1	TRBJ2-7	TGCGCCAGCAGCCCAAGGACTAGCGGGCTCTACGAGCAGTACTTC	CASSPRTSGLYEQYF
-	-	TRBV5-6	TRBJ2-1	TGTGCCAGCAGCCCGACACGGGGGAGGAGGTCCTACAATGAGCAGTTCTTC	CASSPTRGRRSYNEQFF
-	-	TRBV19	TRBJ2-2	TGTGCCAGTAGTATACTCCAGGGTTGGTCCGTGAACGGGGAGCTGTTTTTT	CASSILQGWSVNGELFF
-	-	TRBV12-3/TRBV12-4	TRBJ1-6	TGTGCCAGCAGTTTTACGGATAATTCACCCCTCCACTTT	CASSFTDNSPLHF
TRBD2	once	TRBV11-2	TRBJ2-3	TGTGCCAGCAGCTTAGCCACGGCCACTAGCGACACAGATACGCAGTATTTT	CASSLATATSDTDTQYF
TRBD2	-	TRBV12-5	TRBJ2-1	TGTGCTAGTGGTTTGGTACCTAGCGGGAGTGATGAGCAGTTCTTC	CASGLVPSGSDEQFF
TRBD2	-	TRBV30	TRBJ2-1	TGTGCCTGGAGTCCTAAGGCCGGGACTAGGAACTACAATGAGCAGTTCTTC	CAWSPKAGTRNYNEQFF
-	-	TRBV21-1	TRBJ2-7	TGTGCCGTCAGGGGACAGGGAGGGTACGAGCAGTACTTC	CAVRGQGGYEQYF
TRBD1	-	TRBV2	TRBJ1-5	TGTGCCAGCGCAGGGGGCCTTAGCAATCAGCCCCAGCATTTT	CASAGGLSNQPQHF
-	-	TRBV12-5	TRBJ2-5	TGTGCTAGTGGTTTGGCACGGGTAAAGACCCAGTACTTC	CASGLARVKTQYF
TRBD2	-	TRBV4-2	TRBJ2-1	TGTGCCAGCAGCCCCCAGGAAGCGGGAGTCCCCTACAATGAGCAGTTCTTC	CASSPQEAGVPYNEQFF
-	once	TRBV25-1	TRBJ1-4	TGTGCCAGCAGTGAATTGGGGACAAGTTGGGAAAAACTGTTTTTT	CASSELGTSWEKLFF
-	-	TRBV19	TRBJ2-3	TGTGCCAGTAGTACTAGTACAACAGATACGCAGTATTTT	CASSTSTTDTQYF
-	-	TRBV7-9	TRBJ1-5	TGTGCCAGCAGCAACGTCGTAGGGGCTCAGCCCCAGCATTTT	CASSNVVGAQPQHF
-	-	TRBV5-6	TRBJ1-5	TGTGCCAGCAGCTCGCTGGGAGCGAATCAGCCCCAGCATTTT	CASSSLGANQPQHF
TRBD1	-	TRBV15	TRBJ1-1	TGTGCCACCAGCAGAGATTATGGGGACAGCGGCGCTGAAGCTTTCTTT	CATSRDYGDSGAEAFF
-	-	TRBV6-5	TRBJ1-3	TGTGCCAGCAGTTACTCAATTAGGAGCTCTGGAAACACCATATATTTT	CASSYSIRSSGNTIYF
-	-	TRBV5-1	TRBJ2-1	TGCGCCAGCAGCTTGGTGGCAGGGGCCAATGAGCAGTTCTTC	CASSLVAGANEQFF
-	-	TRBV6-5	TRBJ1-1	TGTGCCAGCAGTTACGGTGAGAGGGCTGAAGCTTTCTTT	CASSYGERAEAFF
TRBD1	-	TRBV6-6	TRBJ1-4	TGTGCCAGCAGTCAAGGGACAGGGGGTAATGAAAAACTGTTTTTT	CASSQGTGGNEKLFF
TRBD1	-	TRBV5-1	TRBJ2-1	TGCGCCAGCAGCTTGGCCCCCGGACAGGGAGGAAATGAGCAGTTCTTC	CASSLAPGQGGNEQFF
-	-	TRBV4-2	TRBJ2-7	TGTGCCAGCAGCCTGGGACTTATTAACTCCTACGAGCAGTACTTC	CASSLGLINSYEQYF
-	-	TRBV27	TRBJ2-5	TGTGCCAGCAGTTTAGCTGCAGGGCCCCAAGAGACCCAGTACTTC	CASSLAAGPQETQYF
TRBD1	-	TRBV20-1	TRBJ2-1	TGCAGTGCTAGTAACTATCAGGGGGCATCCTACAATGAGCAGTTCTTC	CSASNYQGASYNEQFF
TRBD1	-	TRBV28	TRBJ2-7	TGTGCCAGCAAACTCCCAGGGGGTCGGTCCTACGAGCAGTACTTC	CASKLPGGRSYEQYF
-	-	TRBV10-3	TRBJ1-1	TGTGCCATCAGCTCAGGGAATGCTGAGAACACTGAAGCTTTCTTT	CAISSGNAENTEAFF
TRBD1	once	TRBV7-2	TRBJ1-5	TGTGCCAGCAGCTTCGGACAGGGCACCAATCAGCCCCAGCATTTT	CASSFGQGTNQPQHF